This T cell receptor beta chain was observed in a study of T-cell memory formation after mild COVID-19. Across the study: The study found TCR clusters largely donor specific. Study-wide results and limits: That cross-reactive memory joined was suggested by some responding clones appearing in pre-infection memory.

MiXCR, run by TCRdb on the 5' RACE reads, gives a single entry per CDR3 protein. The sample holds 280,000 or so distinct CDR3 sequences, less than 9.5% seen once. Per germline, CDR1 SGHVS and CDR2 FQNEAQ. CDR3 length equals 18 residues. Trimming removed 0 bases from V and 4 bases from J, with 21 bases in between. This clonotype was picked up a small number of times. As yet, its antigen is unknown. The rearrangement joins TRBV7-8 to TRBJ1-1; the D gene is possibly TRBD1 (6 bases). The TCR was taken from a man younger than 35 who had mild COVID-19 (a few samples of this study predate the infection). Cell type and time point are not known. Specimen: PBMCs or a T cell subset sorted from them (not recorded which). The CDR3 sequence is CASSLADLRGWIGTEAFF. The CDR3 bases are TGTGCCAGCAGCTTAGCGGACCTAAGGGGGTGGATTGGCACTGAAGCTTTCTTT.